These 10 T cell receptor beta chains originate from one sample sequenced in a study of control samples from healthy donors and cancer patients (dated by TCRdb to 2020 to 2021). The library was made by the immunoSEQ multiplex PCR assay. TCRdb holds this immuneACCESS table with in-frame rearrangements only. Some clones are missing; in checked studies, unresolved V genes explain under half, and the rest has no known cause. Within this sample are 100,000 to 150,000 clones, with 80% to 95% of them counted one time only. Roughly 2.6% of the sample is taken by the ten largest. The sequenced sample consisted of blood. The receptor source for this set is a man in his forties in good health.

The V call is TRBV5-4, the J call TRBJ2-5; weak D call: TRBD1 (5 bases). V dropped 4 bases and J dropped 3 bases, with 19 bases sitting between them. Germline assignment: CDR1 SGHNT and CDR2 YYREEE (reference sequence). This CDR3 has 16 residues. CDR3: CASSPVRAGQEETQYF. The CDR3 region has the DNA TGTGCCAGCAGCCCGGTTCGGGCAGGGCAAGAAGAGACCCAGTACTTC.

The chain uses TRBV4-1 and TRBJ1-2; no firm D call. CDR3 length: 15 residues. The V and J ends lost 0 bases and 1 base respectively, with 9 bases between them. Germline CDR1 reads MGHRA; CDR2 reads YSYEKL. The CDR3 here is CASSQEARLNYGYTF. The DNA of the CDR3 is TGCGCCAGCAGCCAAGAGGCCAGGCTTAACTATGGCTACACCTTC.

The chain carries TRBV28 and TRBJ1-4; D remains unclear. Germline lookup yields CDR1 MDHEN and CDR2 SYDVKM. The length of the CDR3 is 14 residues. The V end was cut by 3 bases, the J end by 8 bases, with 13 bases between. The CDR3 sequence is CASSLIGNSEKLFF. DNA for the CDR3: TGTGCCAGCAGTTTGATAGGGAATAGCGAAAAACTGTTTTTT.

The V gene is TRBV19, the J gene TRBJ1-2; TRBD1 might be the D (6 bases). CDR3 length equals 12 residues. V shed 6 bases and J shed 7 bases, with 12 bases lying between them. Germline loops: CDR1 LNHDA, CDR2 SQIVND (reference sequence). The CDR3 DNA is TGTGCCAGTAGCACAGGGTGGGTTGGCTACACCTTC. Its protein product is CASSTGWVGYTF.

This chain links TRBV5-4 with TRBJ2-5; 12 positions match TRBD2. Unmatched junction bases numbered 1, after V lost 0 bases and J lost 1 base. Germline assignment: CDR1 SGHNT and CDR2 YYREEE (reference sequence). The CDR3 runs to 16 residues. This CDR3 reads CASSLELAGGQETQYF. The CDR3 bases are TGTGCCAGCAGCTTGGAACTAGCGGGGGGCCAAGAGACCCAGTACTTC.

This sequence joins TRBV27 and TRBJ1-4; 9 nucleotides align to TRBD1. The CDR3 sequence is 14 residues long. Losses at the gene ends were 6 bases for V and 8 bases for J; bases not matched to a gene: 7. Germline assignment: CDR1 MNHEY and CDR2 SMNVEV (reference sequence). CDR3 sequence reads: CASRVTGGGEKLFF. As DNA, the CDR3 is TGTGCCAGCAGAGTGACAGGGGGAGGGGAAAAACTGTTTTTT.

The J gene is TRBJ2-7, the V gene TRBV5-1, with 7 nucleotides matching TRBD1. There are 14 residues in the CDR3. From germline, CDR1 is SGHRS and CDR2 YFSETQ. Germline trimming cut 3 bases from V and 6 bases from J; bases unmatched to any gene: 9. Here the CDR3 DNA reads TGCGCCAGCAGCTGGGATGGACAGGCAACCGAGCAGTACTTC. As protein: CASSWDGQATEQYF.

This clone was observed once. This rearrangement joins TRBV20-1 to TRBJ1-2; D remains unclear. The V and J ends lost 3 bases and 1 base respectively, with 18 bases between them. Per germline, CDR1 DFQATT and CDR2 SNEGSKA (reference sequence). The length of the CDR3 is 16 residues. For the CDR3, the DNA is TGCAGTGCTAGTGCTCCACCGGGGTCTAATAACTATGGCTACACCTTC. It codes for CSASAPPGSNNYGYTF.

The CDR3 loop reads CASSLSPGSGNTIYF. DNA of the CDR3: TGTGCCAGCAGCTTGTCTCCGGGCTCGGGAAACACCATATATTTT. The V call is TRBV5-4, the J call TRBJ1-3; D unclear. CDR1 is SGHNT and CDR2 is YYREEE in the germline V gene (reference sequence). The CDR3 is 15 residues long. Trimming left V 1 base short and J 4 bases short, with 12 bases between. Based on the CDR3 plus reference TRBV5-4 and TRBJ1-3, the full variable domain is ETGVTQSPTHLIKTRGQQVTLRCSSQSGHNTVSWYQQALGQGPQFIFQYYREEENGRGNFPPRFSGLQFPNYSSELNVNALELDDSALYLCASSLSPGSGNTIYFGEGSWLTVV.

The chain recombines TRBV3-1 (or the pseudogene TRBV3-2) with TRBJ2-2, with a tentative D call TRBD2 (6 bases). V was pared by 0 bases and J by 7 bases, with 21 bases between. Germline loops: CDR1 LGHDT, CDR2 YNNKEL (reference sequence). CDR3 length: 18 residues. The CDR3 region has the DNA TGTGCCAGCAGCCAAGAAAAAGGGTGGGAGGCCTTCGTCGGGGAGCTGTTTTTT. The encoded protein is CASSQEKGWEAFVGELFF.